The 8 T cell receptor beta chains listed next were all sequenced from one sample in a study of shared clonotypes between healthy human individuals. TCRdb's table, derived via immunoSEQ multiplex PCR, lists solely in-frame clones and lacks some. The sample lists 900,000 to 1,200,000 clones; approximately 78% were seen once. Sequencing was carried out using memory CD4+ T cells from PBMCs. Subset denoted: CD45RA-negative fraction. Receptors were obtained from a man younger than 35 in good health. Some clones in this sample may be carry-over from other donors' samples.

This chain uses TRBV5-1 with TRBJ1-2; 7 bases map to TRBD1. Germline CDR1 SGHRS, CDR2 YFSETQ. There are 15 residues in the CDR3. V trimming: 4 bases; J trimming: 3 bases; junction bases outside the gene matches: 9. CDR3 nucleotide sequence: TGCGCCAGCAGCCCTGGACAGGCCGGGCACTATGGCTACACCTTC. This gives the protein CASSPGQAGHYGYTF.

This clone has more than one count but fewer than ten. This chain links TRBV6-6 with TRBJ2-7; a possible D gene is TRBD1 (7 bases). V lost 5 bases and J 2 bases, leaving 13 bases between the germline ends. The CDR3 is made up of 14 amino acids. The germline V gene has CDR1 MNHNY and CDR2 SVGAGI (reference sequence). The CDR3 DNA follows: TGTGCCAGCAGTACGGGGGACAGAACCTACGAGCAGTACTTC. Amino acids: CASSTGDRTYEQYF.

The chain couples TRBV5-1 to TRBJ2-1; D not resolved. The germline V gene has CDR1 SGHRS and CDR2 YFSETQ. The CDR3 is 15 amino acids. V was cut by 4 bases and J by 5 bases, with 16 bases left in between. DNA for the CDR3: TGCGCCAGCAGCCTGGGTCTGGTTTGGGACAATGAGCAGTTCTTC. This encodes CASSLGLVWDNEQFF.

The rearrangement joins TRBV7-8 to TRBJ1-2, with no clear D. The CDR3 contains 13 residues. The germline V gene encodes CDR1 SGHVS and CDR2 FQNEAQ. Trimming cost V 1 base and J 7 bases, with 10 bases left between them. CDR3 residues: CASSLVKDGGYTF. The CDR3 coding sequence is TGTGCCAGCAGCTTAGTGAAGGATGGTGGCTACACCTTC.

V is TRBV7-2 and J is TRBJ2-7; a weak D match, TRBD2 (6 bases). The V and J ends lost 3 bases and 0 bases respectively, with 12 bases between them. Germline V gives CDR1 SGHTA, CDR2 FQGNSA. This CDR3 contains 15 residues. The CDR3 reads CASSFRSGYSYEQYF. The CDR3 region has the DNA TGTGCCAGCAGCTTTCGAAGCGGGTACTCCTACGAGCAGTACTTC.

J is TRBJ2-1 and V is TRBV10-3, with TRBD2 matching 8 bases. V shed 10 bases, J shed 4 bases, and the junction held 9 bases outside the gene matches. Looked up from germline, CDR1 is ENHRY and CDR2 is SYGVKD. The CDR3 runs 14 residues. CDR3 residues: CATHTSGDYNEQFF. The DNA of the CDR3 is TGTGCCACCCACACTAGCGGAGATTACAATGAGCAGTTCTTC.

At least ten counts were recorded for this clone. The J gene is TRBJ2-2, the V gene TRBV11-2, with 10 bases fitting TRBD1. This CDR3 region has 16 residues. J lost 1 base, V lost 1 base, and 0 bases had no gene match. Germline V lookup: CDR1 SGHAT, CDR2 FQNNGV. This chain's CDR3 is CASSLGDRGNTGELFF. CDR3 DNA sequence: TGTGCCAGCAGCTTAGGGGACAGGGGGAACACCGGGGAGCTGTTTTTT.

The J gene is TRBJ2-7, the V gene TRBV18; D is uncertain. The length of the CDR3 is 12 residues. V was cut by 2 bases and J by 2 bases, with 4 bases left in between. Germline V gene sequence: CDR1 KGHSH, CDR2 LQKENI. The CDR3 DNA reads TGTGCCAGCTCACCAATTCCCTACGAGCAGTACTTC. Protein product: CASSPIPYEQYF.